The 8 T cell receptor beta chains reported below all come from one sample, sequenced in a study of post-analysis software for immune sequencing data. Findings and limits, study-wide: TRBV5-6, TRBV5-1 and TRBV20-1 belonged to a set of about five TRBV segments that were more frequent in patients than controls.

No antigen is known for these receptors. Carried by the TCR beta cDNA libraries were unique molecular identifiers. Each CDR3 protein gets one entry after TCRdb re-called the PCR reads with MiXCR. The data show 350,000 to 500,000 distinct CDR3 sequences, about 39% seen once. The sequencing sample was made of blood. The receptors were sampled from a girl aged 2 to 9 with multiple sclerosis.

The chain has TRBV4-3 and TRBJ2-7, with 11 bases identical to TRBD2. The trim removed 3 bases at V and 1 base at J, leaving 5 bases unmatched. CDR3 size: 16 residues. Germline CDR1 reads LGHNA; CDR2 reads YSLEER. Here the CDR3 reads CASSQGVAGGSYEQYF. CDR3 DNA: TGCGCCAGCAGCCAGGGTGTAGCGGGAGGGTCCTACGAGCAGTACTTC.

J is TRBJ2-1 and V is TRBV5-1; 11 bases are shared with TRBD2. CDR3 size: 22 residues. Trimming cost V 0 bases and J 2 bases; bases outside gene matches: 19. Per the germline V gene, CDR1 is SGHRS and CDR2 is YFSETQ. The CDR3 reads CASSLDLRRDSFSGGAYNEQFF. The CDR3, as DNA: TGCGCCAGCAGCTTGGACCTACGCCGGGACAGTTTTAGCGGGGGGGCCTACAATGAGCAGTTCTTC.

This clonotype was observed once. The V and J genes are TRBV12-5 and TRBJ1-2; weak D call: TRBD1 (6 bases). This CDR3 has 16 residues. V lost 5 bases to trimming and J lost 3 bases, with 19 bases between them. Germline V gene lookup returns CDR1 LGHNT and CDR2 FRNRAP. CDR3 sequence: CASGPTVSGAYYGYTF. CDR3 coding DNA: TGTGCTAGTGGTCCCACGGTATCAGGGGCTTACTATGGCTACACCTTC.

The rearrangement joins TRBV7-6 to TRBJ2-3; 8 bases are shared with TRBD2. V shed 4 bases and J 0 bases; nucleotides not matched to a gene: 6. CDR1 is SGHVS and CDR2 is FNYEAQ in the germline V gene. The CDR3 has 16 amino acids. The CDR3 loop reads CASSSERGLSTDTQYF. The CDR3 region has the DNA TGTGCCAGCAGCTCTGAGCGGGGGCTTAGCACAGATACGCAGTATTTT.

The chain combines TRBV9 with TRBJ2-1; D possibly uses TRBD1 or TRBD2 (6 bases each). The V gene lost 5 bases and the J gene lost 0 bases, with 12 bases spanning the gap. Per the germline V gene, CDR1 is SGDLS and CDR2 is YYNGEE. The CDR3 contains 15 residues. CDR3 loop: CASSPRGDSYNEQFF. Here the CDR3 DNA reads TGTGCCAGCAGTCCGAGGGGGGACTCCTACAATGAGCAGTTCTTC.

The chain has TRBV27 and TRBJ1-2; possibly TRBD1 for D (5 bases). The germline V and J ends were trimmed by 1 base and 0 bases, with 15 bases remaining between them. The CDR3 spans 17 residues. Germline CDR1 and CDR2: MNHEY and SMNVEV (reference sequence). CDR3 nucleotide sequence: TGTGCCAGCAGTTTATTGTACGGGAGGGGAACTAACTATGGCTACACCTTC. It is translated as CASSLLYGRGTNYGYTF.

The genes are TRBV12-3 or TRBV12-4 and TRBJ1-1, with TRBD1 matching 9 bases. CDR3 length: 15 residues. The V and J ends lost 3 bases and 4 bases, in that order; junction bases with no gene match: 6. The CDR3 region is CASSFRTGVVTEAFF. The CDR3 coding sequence is TGTGCCAGCAGTTTCCGGACAGGGGTGGTCACTGAAGCTTTCTTT.

V gene TRBV6-6 combines with J gene TRBJ1-1; 9 positions agree with TRBD1. This CDR3 spans 17 amino acids. Per germline, CDR1 MNHNY and CDR2 SVGAGI (reference sequence). V dropped 7 bases and J dropped 4; count of bases not matched to a gene: 16. The CDR3 DNA is TGTGCCAGCACCCACCAGGGACAGGGAATCGGGAGCACTGAAGCTTTCTTT. Its translation: CASTHQGQGIGSTEAFF.